One and the same sample provided the 17 T cell receptor beta chains below, sequenced in a study of blood T cells in healthy people across ages. Together with a sample-barcoded 5' primer, a J-beta primer mix was included in a second PCR lasting about 6 to 11 cycles. In TCRdb, the 5' RACE reads were re-called with MiXCR into one record per CDR3 protein. The top ten hold roughly 23% of the sample, which has approximately 2,000,000 distinct CDR3 sequences, about two fifths seen once. Material: blood. These receptors were collected from a human donor in good health.

This clonotype was seen only once. At one boundary the junction diverges from the germline segment, which might be a read error. In nucleotides, the CDR3 is TGCGCCAGCGGCTTGAAAGGGATCCCAAACATTCAGTACTTC. It yields the protein CASGLKGIPNIQYF. The chain employs TRBV5-1 and TRBJ2-5; D ambiguous. The J call is in doubt because the DNA end fits TRBJ2-4 better. CDR1 and CDR2 (germline): SGHRS, YFSETQ. The CDR3 is 14 residues long.

J is TRBJ1-2 and V is TRBV12-3 or TRBV12-4; 7 nucleotides align to TRBD1. The CDR3 has 14 residues. V shed 3 bases and J 3 bases; nucleotides not matched to a gene: 4. The CDR3 loop is CASSFRDSDYGYTF. The DNA for the CDR3 is TGTGCCAGCAGTTTTAGGGACAGTGACTATGGCTACACCTTC.

The V gene is TRBV10-3, the J gene TRBJ2-5, with D unclear. Germline loops: CDR1 ENHRY, CDR2 SYGVKD. V was cut by 5 bases and J by 2 bases, with 9 bases left in between. The CDR3 runs to 13 residues. The CDR3 coding sequence is TGTGCCATCAGTCAGCCGGTTCAAGAGACCCAGTACTTC. Protein product: CAISQPVQETQYF.

The chain recombines TRBV7-9 with TRBJ2-3, with no clear D. V lost 7 bases, J lost 1 base, and 21 bases lay in between. The CDR3 totals 17 residues. Germline assignment: CDR1 SEHNR and CDR2 FQNEAQ (reference sequence). CDR3 DNA sequence: TGTGCCAGCATCTCACCTCCCGGGCTCCCAGGCACAGATACGCAGTATTTT. Translated, it gives CASISPPGLPGTDTQYF.

The rearrangement links TRBV6-5 to TRBJ1-1; D remains unclear. Trimming left V 7 bases short and J 0 bases short, with 12 bases between. This CDR3 contains 14 residues. CDR1 is MNHEY and CDR2 is SVGAGI in the germline V gene. The CDR3 sequence is CASMLTVLNTEAFF. The CDR3 region has the DNA TGTGCCAGCATGTTAACAGTCTTGAACACTGAAGCTTTCTTT.

The gene calls are TRBV6-6 and TRBJ2-1; 10 positions match TRBD2. V gave up 6 bases and J gave up 7 bases; unmatched junction bases: 9. This CDR3 spans 15 amino acids. CDR1 and CDR2 from the germline V gene are MNHNY and SVGAGI (reference sequence). The CDR3, as DNA: TGTGCCAGCAGCCACCAGCGGGGGGGCGCGAATGAGCAGTTCTTC. This sequence encodes CASSHQRGGANEQFF.

The chain links TRBV6-5 to TRBJ2-7; no reliable D call. V shed 0 bases and J shed 3 bases, with 9 bases lying between them. Germline lookup yields CDR1 MNHEY and CDR2 SVGAGI. The CDR3 contains 14 residues. The CDR3 sequence is CASSYSRINYEQYF. The CDR3 bases are TGTGCCAGCAGTTACTCAAGGATAAACTACGAGCAGTACTTC.

This clonotype was seen ten or more times. V is TRBV7-3 and J is TRBJ1-1, with no clear D. Trimming removed 4 bases from V and 0 bases from J, with 6 bases in between. This CDR3 has 13 amino acids. The germline gives CDR1 SGHTA, CDR2 FQGTGA. CDR3 residues: CASSSTLNTEAFF. The CDR3 region has the DNA TGTGCCAGCAGCTCTACTTTGAACACTGAAGCTTTCTTT.

The sample holds a few counts of this clonotype. The chain is built from TRBV25-1 and TRBJ2-2, with 9 bases identical to TRBD1. J was trimmed by 6 bases and V by 5 bases; bases with no gene match: 4. The CDR3 extends over 14 amino acids. In germline, CDR1 is MGHDK, CDR2 SYGVNS. The CDR3 loop is CASSRTGDAGELFF. DNA of the CDR3: TGTGCCAGCAGTAGGACAGGGGATGCCGGGGAGCTGTTTTTT.

The sample holds one count of this clonotype. This may come from a read error, since a much larger clone is one base off. V usage is TRBV7-8 and J usage is TRBJ1-2; 9 bases map to TRBD1. The CDR3 is 13 amino acids. Germline V gives CDR1 SGHVS, CDR2 FQNEAQ. This CDR3 reads CASSSGQGNGNTF. CDR3 DNA sequence: TGTGCCAGCAGCAGCGGACAGGGGAATGGCAACACCTTC.

The chain uses TRBV5-5 and TRBJ2-7, with a weak D call TRBD1 (6 bases). V was pared by 2 bases and J by 3 bases, with 21 bases between. The CDR3 covers 17 residues. Germline V gene sequence: CDR1 SGHKS, CDR2 YYEKEE (reference sequence). The CDR3 is CASSFVSGEQGLYEQYF. CDR3 nucleotides: TGTGCCAGCAGCTTCGTGTCTGGAGAACAGGGTCTCTACGAGCAGTACTTC.

This clonotype has only a few counts. This sequence joins TRBV4-2 and TRBJ2-7; no clear D gene. The CDR3 has 12 amino acids. The V and J ends lost 2 bases and 7 bases respectively, with 9 bases between them. Germline values: CDR1 LGHNA, CDR2 YNFKEQ. The CDR3: CASSQYFGEQYF. The CDR3 DNA reads as TGTGCCAGCAGCCAATACTTTGGGGAGCAGTACTTC.

This clonotype showed up just a few times. The chain combines TRBV6-2 or TRBV6-3 with TRBJ1-2; no clear D gene. CDR3 length: 13 amino acids. The V gene's germline CDR1 is MNHEY and CDR2 SVGEGT. V was shortened by 5 bases and J by 8 bases, with 15 bases between the two germline ends. The CDR3 reads CASSPPRFGGYTF. The CDR3 bases are TGTGCCAGCAGTCCCCCCCGGTTCGGCGGCTACACCTTC.

The sample holds a few counts of this clonotype. The chain combines TRBV4-1 with TRBJ2-1; 9 bases align to TRBD2. This CDR3 has 17 residues. CDR1 and CDR2 from the germline V gene are MGHRA and YSYEKL. V gave up 4 bases and J gave up 4 bases; unmatched junction bases: 11. The CDR3 coding sequence is TGCGCCAGCAGCCCATCAGTGCAGCGGGGGGCTTACAATGAGCAGTTCTTC. It yields the protein CASSPSVQRGAYNEQFF.

Ten or more counts support this clonotype. The chain carries TRBV12-3 or TRBV12-4 and TRBJ2-1; 13 nucleotides agree with TRBD2. The V gene end was trimmed by 6 bases and the J gene end by 8 bases; junction bases not matched to a gene: 4. The CDR3 contains 14 residues. Written as DNA, the CDR3 is TGTGCCAGCAGACTAGCGGGGGGGCCCTATGAGCAGTTCTTC. It translates to CASRLAGGPYEQFF.

This clonotype turned up a few times. V gene TRBV28 combines with J gene TRBJ1-5; D gene uncertain. The CDR3 totals 16 residues. Per germline, CDR1 MDHEN and CDR2 SYDVKM. V dropped 2 bases and J dropped 3 bases, with 14 bases sitting between them. The CDR3 DNA reads as TGTGCCAGCAGTTTAAATTTGAACTGGGCCAATCAGCCCCAGCATTTT. Translated, it gives CASSLNLNWANQPQHF. The variable domain in full, with the rest retrieved from reference TRBV28 and TRBJ1-5, is DVKVTQSSRYLVKRTGEKVFLECVQDMDHENMFWYRQDPGLGLRLIYFSYDVKMKEKGDIPEGYSVSREKKERFSLILESASTNQTSMYLCASSLNLNWANQPQHFGDGTRLSIL.

The gene calls are TRBV29-1 and TRBJ2-1; D tentatively fits TRBD1 or TRBD2 (5 bases each). This CDR3 region has 17 residues. Trimming pared 3 bases from V and 0 bases from J, leaving 18 bases between. The germline V gene has CDR1 SQVTM and CDR2 ANQGSEA. CDR3 sequence reads: CSVEGVIGTISYNEQFF. The CDR3 region has the DNA TGCAGCGTTGAGGGAGTAATTGGGACGATCTCCTACAATGAGCAGTTCTTC.